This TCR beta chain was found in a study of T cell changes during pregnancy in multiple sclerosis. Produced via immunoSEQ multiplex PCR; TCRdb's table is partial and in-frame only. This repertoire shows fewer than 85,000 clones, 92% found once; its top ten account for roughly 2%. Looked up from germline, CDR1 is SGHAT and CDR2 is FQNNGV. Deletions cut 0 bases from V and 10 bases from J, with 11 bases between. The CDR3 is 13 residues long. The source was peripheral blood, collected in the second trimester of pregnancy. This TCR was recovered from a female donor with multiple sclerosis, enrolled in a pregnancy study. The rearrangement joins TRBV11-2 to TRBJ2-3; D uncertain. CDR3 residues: CASSLDLESPQYF. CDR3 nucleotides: TGTGCCAGCAGCTTAGATCTAGAGTCGCCGCAGTATTTT.